The clone carrying this T cell receptor (beta chain) was seen more than once but under ten times. These data are taken from a study of T-cell memory formation after mild COVID-19. V lost 2 bases, J lost 6 bases, and 5 bases stayed unmatched. The CDR3 runs to 15 residues. Looked up from germline, CDR1 is SGHTA and CDR2 is FQGNSA. Via MiXCR, TCRdb re-called the 5' RACE reads, giving one row per CDR3 protein. Among hundreds of thousands of distinct CDR3 sequences listed, around 21% were seen once. The sample was PBMCs or a T cell subset sorted from them (not recorded which). The chain joins TRBV7-2 to TRBJ2-2; 8 bases line up with TRBD2. The sequence was collected from an adult woman who had mild COVID-19 (a few samples of this study predate the infection). Cell type and time point are not known. CDR3 sequence: CASSLTGGQAGELFF. CDR3 sequence (DNA): TGTGCCAGCAGCTTAACGGGGGGGCAGGCCGGGGAGCTGTTTTTT.